The source of this T cell receptor beta chain is a study of blood T cells in healthy people across ages. Alongside a J-beta primer mix, a sample-barcoded 5' primer served in a second PCR lasting 7 to 11 cycles. Through a template-switch adaptor with 12 random nucleotides, each cDNA molecule received a tag. TCRdb re-analysed the 5' RACE reads in MiXCR, keeping a single row per CDR3 protein. Here the sample spans about 1.7 million distinct CDR3 sequences, 25% to 30% being singletons. The CDR3 sequence is 14 residues long. V was clipped by 5 bases and J by 1 base, with 11 bases between them. This clonotype turned up a few times. There were at least 6 micrograms of total RNA extracted from every sample.

The TCR sequence derives from a woman in her thirties in good health. V gene TRBV12-3 or TRBV12-4 combines with J gene TRBJ1-2, with D perhaps matching TRBD1 (6 bases). The sequencing sample was made of blood. Here the CDR3 DNA reads TGTGCCAGCAGTGTGACAGGAGTTAACTATGGCTACACCTTC. The encoded protein is CASSVTGVNYGYTF.